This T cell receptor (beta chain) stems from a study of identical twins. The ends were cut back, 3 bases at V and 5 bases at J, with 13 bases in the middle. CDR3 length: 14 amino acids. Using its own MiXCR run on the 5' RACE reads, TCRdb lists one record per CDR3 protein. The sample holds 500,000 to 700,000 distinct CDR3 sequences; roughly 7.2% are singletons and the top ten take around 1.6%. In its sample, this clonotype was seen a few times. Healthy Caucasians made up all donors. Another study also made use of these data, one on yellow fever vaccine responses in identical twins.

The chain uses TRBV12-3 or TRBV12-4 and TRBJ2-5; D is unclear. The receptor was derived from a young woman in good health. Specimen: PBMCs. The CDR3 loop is CASSFSVMAETQYF. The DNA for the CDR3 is TGTGCCAGCAGTTTTTCGGTCATGGCGGAGACCCAGTACTTC.